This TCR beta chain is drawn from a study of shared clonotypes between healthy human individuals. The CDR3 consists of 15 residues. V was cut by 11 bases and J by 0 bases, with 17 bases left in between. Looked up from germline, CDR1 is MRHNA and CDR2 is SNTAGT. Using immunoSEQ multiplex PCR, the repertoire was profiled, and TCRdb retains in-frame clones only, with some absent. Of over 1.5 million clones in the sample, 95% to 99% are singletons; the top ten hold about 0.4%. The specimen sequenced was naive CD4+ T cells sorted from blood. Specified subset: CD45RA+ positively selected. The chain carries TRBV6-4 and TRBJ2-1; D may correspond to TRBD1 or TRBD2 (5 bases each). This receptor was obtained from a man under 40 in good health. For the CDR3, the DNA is TGTGCCGCTGGGCGTGGGGGAGCCTCCTACAATGAGCAGTTCTTC. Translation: CAAGRGGASYNEQFF.